The clone carrying this TCR beta chain was seen only a few times. Sequencing used immunoSEQ multiplex PCR; TCRdb keeps in-frame clones, though not all of them. The table has about 710,000 clones, around 73% seen once; the top ten hold around 2%. This record comes from a study of shared clonotypes between healthy human individuals. V lost 5 bases, J lost 2 bases, and 7 bases lay in between. CDR1 is SGHTA, CDR2 FQGTGA, per germline. The CDR3 has 13 residues. This TCR was recovered from a woman aged 25 to 39 in good health. The sequenced sample was memory CD4+ T cells sorted from blood. Subset of the sample: CD45RA-negative fraction. The rearrangement links TRBV7-3 to TRBJ2-1, with D unresolved. DNA of the CDR3: TGTGCCAGCAGCCCGCCTCCCTACAATGAGCAGTTCTTC. Translation: CASSPPPYNEQFF.